Below are 11 T cell receptor beta chains sequenced from a single sample in a study of cytomegalovirus exposure and HLA in healthy donors. The study ran its PCR with 60 Vbeta and 13 Jbeta primers. Some clones are missing from TCRdb's copy, which holds only in-frame ones; the method was immunoSEQ multiplex PCR. Its table records 55,000 to 80,000 clones. Specimen: PBMCs. These receptor sequences come from a man aged 35 to 55 in good health and CMV-seronegative.

The chain uses TRBV9 and TRBJ1-2, with 7 nucleotides matching TRBD1. This CDR3 region has 14 residues. Germline CDR1 and CDR2: SGDLS and YYNGEE. Trimming took 0 bases from V and 4 from J; bases not matched to a gene: 3. CDR3 sequence reads: CASSVDAGGYGYTF. DNA for the CDR3: TGTGCCAGCAGCGTAGACGCAGGGGGCTATGGCTACACCTTC.

As regards this clone: This sample also contains other DNA sequences that code for the same CDR3. The chain carries TRBV27 and TRBJ1-3; 9 nucleotides line up with TRBD1. J gave up 2 bases and V 5 bases, and 4 bases lay outside the gene matches. The CDR3 is 15 amino acids. Looked up from germline, CDR1 is MNHEY and CDR2 is SMNVEV (reference sequence). Here the CDR3 DNA reads TGTGCCAGCAGTCTCAGACAGGGGGCTGGAAACACCATATATTTT. Its translation: CASSLRQGAGNTIYF.

This rearrangement joins TRBV27 to TRBJ2-2; 14 bases align to TRBD2. The CDR3 extends over 18 amino acids. With V trimmed by 5 bases and J by 3 bases, 8 bases remained unmatched. In germline, CDR1 is MNHEY, CDR2 SMNVEV (reference sequence). The CDR3 is CASSQTGLAGVYTGELFF. The DNA of the CDR3 is TGTGCCAGCAGTCAAACGGGACTAGCGGGGGTTTACACCGGGGAGCTGTTTTTT.

The rearrangement links TRBV19 to TRBJ1-5; maybe TRBD1 (6 bases). CDR3 size: 16 residues. Germline values: CDR1 LNHDA, CDR2 SQIVND (reference sequence). V was cut by 4 bases and J by 5 bases, with 18 bases left in between. The CDR3: CASSSPTGPLYQPQHF. The CDR3 DNA reads as TGTGCCAGTAGTAGCCCGACAGGCCCCCTCTATCAGCCCCAGCATTTT.

This rearrangement joins TRBV5-4 to TRBJ2-3; a possible D gene is TRBD2 (6 bases). Germline V gene lookup returns CDR1 SGHNT and CDR2 YYREEE (reference sequence). The CDR3 loop spans 16 amino acids. The V end lost 0 bases, the J end lost 9 bases, and 20 bases lay between the germline ends. CDR3 sequence reads: CASSLDSGVSGGTQYF. CDR3 DNA: TGTGCCAGCAGCTTGGATAGCGGAGTAAGTGGGGGAACGCAGTATTTT. The variable domain in full, with the rest retrieved from reference TRBV5-4 and TRBJ2-3, is ETGVTQSPTHLIKTRGQQVTLRCSSQSGHNTVSWYQQALGQGPQFIFQYYREEENGRGNFPPRFSGLQFPNYSSELNVNALELDDSALYLCASSLDSGVSGGTQYFGPGTRLTVL.

The CDR3 DNA reads TGTGCCAGTAGTACTACCGGGACAGCAACGTACTATGGCTACACCTTC. This translates into CASSTTGTATYYGYTF. The chain combines TRBV19 with TRBJ1-2, with 7 bases matching TRBD1. Germline-derived CDR1 and CDR2 are LNHDA and SQIVND (reference sequence). The CDR3 is made up of 16 amino acids. The V segment lost 4 bases and the J segment 3 bases; nucleotides outside the gene matches: 11.

V usage is TRBV28 and J usage is TRBJ2-4; 7 nucleotides align to TRBD2. Germline V CDR1 and CDR2: MDHEN, SYDVKM. This CDR3 has 14 amino acids. Unmatched junction bases numbered 1, after V lost 5 bases and J lost 0 bases. The CDR3 bases are TGTGCCAGCAGTGGGGGGGGAGCCAAAAACATTCAGTACTTC. It encodes CASSGGGAKNIQYF.

J is TRBJ2-5 and V is TRBV10-2, with 7 bases aligning to TRBD1. The end of the DNA fits TRBJ2-7 better, so the J call may be wrong. Per the germline V gene, CDR1 is WSHSY and CDR2 is SAAADI. This CDR3 has 12 amino acids. CDR3 sequence: CASRQGAYEQYF. CDR3 nucleotide sequence: TGCGCCAGCAGGCAGGGGGCCTACGAGCAGTACTTC.

For the CDR3, the DNA is TGTGCCAGCAGCCCCGGACTAGCGGGGGAAGAGACCCAGTACTTC. As protein: CASSPGLAGEETQYF. This chain uses TRBV5-6 with TRBJ2-5, with 13 bases aligning to TRBD2. Germline lookup yields CDR1 SGHDT and CDR2 YYEEEE. CDR3 size: 15 residues. Trimming took 4 bases from V and 3 from J; bases not matched to a gene: 3.

The chain recombines TRBV6-5 with TRBJ2-1, with D possibly TRBD1 on 6 matching bases. The CDR3 extends over 14 amino acids. Germline CDR1 reads MNHEY; CDR2 reads SVGAGI. V lost 7 bases and J lost 4, with 14 bases in between. The CDR3 region has the DNA TGTGCCAGCAACCTGAAAGGGGGATACAATGAGCAGTTCTTC. Translating it yields CASNLKGGYNEQFF.

The gene calls are TRBV14 and TRBJ2-5; 13 bases align to TRBD2. CDR3 size: 15 residues. V gave up 4 bases and J gave up 5 bases; unmatched junction bases: 4. CDR1 SGHDN and CDR2 FVKESK come from the germline V gene. The CDR3 coding sequence is TGTGCCAGCAGCCCGGGACTAGCGGGACTCGAGACCCAGTACTTC. It yields the protein CASSPGLAGLETQYF.